Below, 12 T cell receptor beta chains from the same sample are listed, as sequenced in a study of regulatory T cells in long-lasting Graves disease. CDR3-region Arm-PCR and iRepertoire HTBI primers produced the TCR beta libraries. A single record per CDR3 protein comes from TCRdb applying MiXCR to the multiplex PCR reads. The sample shows hundreds of thousands of distinct CDR3 sequences, 21% of them seen only once. This sample's time point: persistent/refractory GD, antithyroid drugs over 5 years with positive TRAb. PBMC-derived RNA was used for the TCR library. The sample in question was peripheral blood mononuclear cells (PBMCs), obtained when the disease was refractory, from a patient treated with antithyroid drugs. These receptor sequences come from a female donor with Graves disease.

This clonotype was recorded many times. The chain has TRBV6-1 and TRBJ2-5; TRBD2 agrees at 13 bases. From germline, CDR1 is MNHNS and CDR2 SASEGT. CDR3 length equals 18 residues. Trimming cost V 5 bases and J 0 bases; bases outside gene matches: 9. The CDR3 DNA reads TGTGCCAGCAGTCGCGGGACTAGCGGGGACTTATACCAAGAGACCCAGTACTTC. This sequence encodes CASSRGTSGDLYQETQYF.

About this clonotype itself: A much larger clone lies one base from this, so it may be a read error. This chain links TRBV15 with TRBJ2-7; no reliable D call. V gave up 5 bases and J gave up 1 base, with 6 bases separating them. The CDR3 loop spans 12 amino acids. Germline-derived CDR1 and CDR2 are LNHNV and YYDKDF (reference sequence). CDR3 nucleotides: TGTGCCACCAGCCTAGGTTCCTACGAGCAGTACTTC. Protein sequence: CATSLGSYEQYF.

This chain joins TRBV4-1 and TRBJ2-7; 7 bases agree with TRBD2. Trimming removed 5 bases from V and 2 bases from J; junction bases left unmatched: 9. CDR1 and CDR2 from the germline V gene are MGHRA and YSYEKL. The CDR3 runs 15 residues. The CDR3: CASSLTQGGAYEQYF. In nucleotides, the CDR3 is TGCGCCAGCAGCTTGACCCAGGGAGGGGCCTACGAGCAGTACTTC.

The chain links TRBV4-2 to TRBJ1-2, with D perhaps TRBD1 (5 bases). The germline V and J ends were trimmed by 2 bases and 5 bases, with 21 bases remaining between them. This CDR3 spans 17 amino acids. In germline, CDR1 is LGHNA, CDR2 YNFKEQ. Written as DNA, the CDR3 is TGTGCCAGCAGCCAAAATATAGGGGCGGAAGTCGGGTATGGCTACACCTTC. It yields the protein CASSQNIGAEVGYGYTF.

The chain links TRBV20-1 to TRBJ2-2; D might be TRBD2 (5 bases). Trimming removed 2 bases at V and 0 bases at J, with 10 bases between. From germline, CDR1 is DFQATT and CDR2 SNEGSKA (reference sequence). The CDR3 extends over 15 amino acids. CDR3 protein: CSARNFGTNTGELFF. The CDR3 DNA reads TGCAGTGCTAGAAATTTCGGGACGAACACCGGGGAGCTGTTTTTT.

This clonotype was seen only a few times. A single base separates this from a much larger clone, so it may be a read error. The chain has TRBV7-8 and TRBJ2-7, with TRBD1 matching 8 bases. Germline V gives CDR1 SGHVS, CDR2 FQNEAQ. V lost 6 bases, J lost 3 bases, and 4 bases stayed unmatched. The CDR3 length is 13 residues. The CDR3 sequence: CASRGDRNYEQYF. The CDR3 DNA follows: TGTGCCAGCAGGGGGGACAGGAACTACGAGCAGTACTTC.

The chain joins TRBV2 to TRBJ1-4, with 11 bases lining up with TRBD1. Germline V gene data show CDR1 as SNHLY and CDR2 as FYNNEI. The junction had 2 bases not matched to a gene; V was cut back by 4 bases and J by 7 bases. The CDR3 sequence is 14 residues long. The CDR3 here is CASSGDRGFEKLFF. In DNA, the CDR3 is TGTGCCAGCAGTGGGGACAGGGGGTTTGAAAAACTGTTTTTT.

There are many counts of this clonotype. V and J are TRBV10-3 and TRBJ1-2; 7 bases are shared with TRBD1. Losses at the gene ends were 7 bases for V and 6 bases for J; bases not matched to a gene: 2. Germline CDR1 reads ENHRY; CDR2 reads SYGVKD. This CDR3 spans 11 amino acids. The DNA of the CDR3 is TGTGCCATCACCACAGGGGATGGCTACACCTTC. This gives the protein CAITTGDGYTF.

The CDR3, as DNA: TGCGCCAGCAGCTTCCGGACTAGCGGGAGGGATACGCAGTATTTT. Translation gives CASSFRTSGRDTQYF. The chain uses TRBV5-1 and TRBJ2-3; TRBD2 matches 14 bases. There are 15 residues in the CDR3. Per germline, CDR1 SGHRS and CDR2 YFSETQ. V dropped 2 bases and J dropped 6; count of bases not matched to a gene: 2.

The chain links TRBV9 to TRBJ2-6; D uncertain. Trimming took off 1 base at V and 0 bases at J, with 5 bases between the two ends. CDR1 is SGDLS, CDR2 YYNGEE, per germline. This CDR3 comprises 15 residues. CDR3 residues: CASSVPNSGANVLTF. CDR3 in DNA: TGTGCCAGCAGCGTACCGAACTCTGGGGCCAACGTCCTGACTTTC.

The V and J genes are TRBV14 and TRBJ1-5; D remains ambiguous. The CDR3 consists of 12 residues. V shed 4 bases and J shed 7 bases, with 8 bases lying between them. Germline loops: CDR1 SGHDN, CDR2 FVKESK. The CDR3 loop reads CASSLGAQPQHF. The DNA of the CDR3 is TGTGCCAGCAGCCTTGGCGCGCAGCCCCAGCATTTT.

This clonotype was counted at least ten times. The V and J genes are TRBV28 and TRBJ2-2; D gene ambiguous. The CDR3 loop spans 14 amino acids. Germline V gene sequence: CDR1 MDHEN, CDR2 SYDVKM. V lost 7 bases, J lost 3 bases, and 12 bases lay in between. The CDR3 DNA reads as TGTGCCAGCAATCCCGGAGCCTACACCGGGGAGCTGTTTTTT. It yields the protein CASNPGAYTGELFF.